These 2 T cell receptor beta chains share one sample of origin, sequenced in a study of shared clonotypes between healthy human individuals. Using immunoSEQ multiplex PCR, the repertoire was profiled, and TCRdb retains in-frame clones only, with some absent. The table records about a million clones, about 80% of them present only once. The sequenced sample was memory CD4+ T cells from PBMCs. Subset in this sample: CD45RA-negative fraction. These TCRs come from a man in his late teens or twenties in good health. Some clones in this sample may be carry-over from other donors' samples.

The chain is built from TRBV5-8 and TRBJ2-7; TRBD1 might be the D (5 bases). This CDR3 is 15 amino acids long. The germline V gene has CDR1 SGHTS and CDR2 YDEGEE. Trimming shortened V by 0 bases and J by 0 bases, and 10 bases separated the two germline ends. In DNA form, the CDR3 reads TGTGCCAGCAGCTTGGTTCCAGGGATCTCCTACGAGCAGTACTTC. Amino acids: CASSLVPGISYEQYF.

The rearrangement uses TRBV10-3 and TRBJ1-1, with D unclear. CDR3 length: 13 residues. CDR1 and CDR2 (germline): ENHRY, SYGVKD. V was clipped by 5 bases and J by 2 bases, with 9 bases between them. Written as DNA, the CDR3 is TGTGCCATCAGTCTCGCGGATAACACTGAAGCTTTCTTT. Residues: CAISLADNTEAFF.